This T cell receptor (beta chain) was identified in a study of T cell repertoires in cytomegalovirus infection (dated 2019 in TCRdb). About the full investigation: The peptide stimulations were aimed at well-studied HLA-B-restricted epitopes as well as recently identified HLA-C-restricted CMV epitopes, whose presentation resists viral immunomodulation. Donor HLA type was relevant to the analysis, because carriage of CMV infection together with the matching HLA type was indicated by public TCR beta signatures. Broad study findings and their caveats: In both this cohort and an independent cohort of more than 350 donors, the cumulative frequency of public TCR beta family members distinguished carriers of CMV infection plus the relevant HLA type. The ex vivo response was dominated by HLA-C-restricted CMV-specific TCR beta clonotypes, which also provided the single most frequent clonotype in two of eight donors.

This clonotype was counted a few times. No cognate antigen has been identified for it. The sample holds no much larger clone one base away, and base qualities are not on file. The CDR3 starts with the cysteine, ends with the phenylalanine, and has 11 residues. Only the CDR3 region is kept as DNA, spanning 33 bases read in frame from base 1. V and J are truncated by 6 bases and 6 bases respectively, leaving an intervening sequence of 9 bases. Per the germline V gene, SGHTA is the CDR1 and FQGTGA is the CDR2. The treatment or condition label, as the study defines it: in vitro stimulation with specific CMV peptide epitopes to enrich CMV-specific T cells. Sequenced on an Illumina HiSeq 1500. The raw public reads went through TCRdb reprocessing: fastp at Q25, MiXCR clone calling, in-frame beta chains kept. Here each entry gathers all rows of one CDR3 protein and keeps the most common genes and DNA. A total of some 310,000 distinct CDR3 sequences appear in this sample, roughly 25% of them only once. More than 10% of the sample is taken by the ten largest.

The chain is assembled from TRBV7-3 and TRBJ2-7; TRBD1 is a weak D gene call, 5 bases matching. This clonotype was obtained from a human donor in good health (CMV status not recorded). Some clones in this sample may be carry-over from other donors' samples. The source material was cultured PBMCs, sampled from culture after CMV antigen stimulation. The nucleotides are TGTGCCAGCAGTAAAGGGGTCGAGCAGTACTTC. It translates to CASSKGVEQYF.